Given below is one T cell receptor beta chain in context. Germline CDR1 and CDR2: LGHDT and YNNKEL (reference sequence). The CDR3 spans 16 residues. Unmatched junction bases numbered 8, after V lost 4 bases and J lost 0 bases. The data were produced by immunoSEQ multiplex PCR, yet TCRdb's version contains in-frame clones alone and is incomplete. The sample includes approximately 160,000 clones, 93% of them seen just once. The sample belongs to a study of control samples from healthy donors and cancer patients. The chain couples TRBV3-1 (or the pseudogene TRBV3-2) to TRBJ1-1, with 7 bases lining up with TRBD1. The TCR originated in a woman aged 55 to 70 in good health. Source material: blood. The CDR3 DNA reads TGTGCCAGCAGCCTCAGGGGGAACAGGGTGAACACTGAAGCTTTCTTT. Translation gives CASSLRGNRVNTEAFF.